This TCR beta chain was captured in a study of beta chain features in type 1 diabetes. Study-wide background: Examination of sorted cells across all samples involved around 98 million cells.

This clone was counted only a few times. The antigen is unknown. What was sequenced were expressed TCRB transcripts, since all of the isolated RNA had been reverse transcribed. The data were produced by immunoSEQ multiplex PCR, yet TCRdb's version contains in-frame clones alone and is incomplete. The sample carries roughly 400,000 clones, approximately 15% recorded once. Study observations and caveats: Cells with high TCR expression could be over-represented when cDNA is sequenced. The study left unresolved whether HLA type influences TCRB rearrangement.

Trimming removed 3 bases at V and 1 base at J, with 8 bases between. The length of the CDR3 is 14 residues. Germline V gene lookup returns CDR1 SNHLY and CDR2 FYNNEI. Each sorted fraction was over 95% pure. The sequencing sample was made of naive CD4+ T cells from blood. This clonotype was sampled from a man aged 25-45 years in good health. The chain links TRBV2 to TRBJ2-3; unclear D gene. The CDR3 here is CASSDTWGTDTQYF. CDR3 sequence (DNA): TGTGCCAGCAGTGATACGTGGGGCACAGATACGCAGTATTTT.